Listed here are 6 T cell receptor beta chains from one sample, sequenced in a study of T cells in Graves' hyperthyroidism and ophthalmopathy. Amplified TCR beta CDR3 regions derived from RNA transcripts. A set of HTBI primers served as the primers for a first-round RT-PCR of the TCR CDR3. MiXCR, applied by TCRdb to the multiplex PCR reads, yields one record per CDR3 protein. The table lists roughly 550,000 distinct CDR3 sequences, 16% of them singletons. Sequencing was done on a sample of blood. These receptors all come from a woman aged 25 to 45 with Graves' ophthalmopathy.

Many counts were recorded for this clonotype. The gene calls are TRBV5-1 and TRBJ2-1, with D possibly TRBD2 on 6 matching bases. Germline CDR1 reads SGHRS; CDR2 reads YFSETQ. CDR3 length: 17 residues. The V end was cut by 4 bases, the J end by 0 bases, with 17 bases between. CDR3 sequence: CASSPKTLASSYNEQFF. CDR3 sequence (DNA): TGCGCCAGCAGCCCCAAGACCCTAGCGAGCTCCTACAATGAGCAGTTCTTC.

This sequence joins TRBV6-1 and TRBJ1-2, with TRBD1 matching 7 bases. Germline CDR1 and CDR2: MNHNS and SASEGT. CDR3 length: 16 residues. Trimming took 1 base from V and 4 from J; bases not matched to a gene: 9. The CDR3 is CASSEESTGRIYGYTF. DNA of the CDR3: TGTGCCAGCAGTGAAGAGTCGACAGGGAGGATCTATGGCTACACCTTC.

The table lists this clonotype with many counts. The chain recombines TRBV11-2 with TRBJ1-1, with a tentative D call TRBD1 (5 bases). Trimming shortened V by 0 bases and J by 6 bases, and 14 bases separated the two germline ends. Germline lookup yields CDR1 SGHAT and CDR2 FQNNGV. The CDR3 length is 15 residues. The CDR3 DNA follows: TGTGCCAGCAGCTTAGACCCAGGGCCGGTTGCTGAAGCTTTCTTT. Its translation is CASSLDPGPVAEAFF.

Ten or more counts support this clonotype. The CDR3 DNA reads as TGTGCCAGCAGTGAATACGACAGGGGGCAAGGCTACACCTTC. It encodes CASSEYDRGQGYTF. The rearrangement joins TRBV6-1 to TRBJ1-2; 10 bases are shared with TRBD1. This CDR3 is 14 amino acids long. Per the germline V gene, CDR1 is MNHNS and CDR2 is SASEGT. The trim removed 2 bases at V and 8 bases at J, leaving 5 bases unmatched.

Many counts were recorded for this clonotype. The genes are TRBV7-2 and TRBJ2-3; D perhaps matches TRBD1 (5 bases). CDR3 length equals 14 residues. Trimming took 7 bases from V and 4 from J, leaving 15 bases between them. Germline V gene lookup returns CDR1 SGHTA and CDR2 FQGNSA. As DNA, the CDR3 is TGTGCCAGCACCCAGGGATCAGGAGCAGATACGCAGTATTTT. Amino acids: CASTQGSGADTQYF.

At least ten counts were recorded for this clonotype. The CDR3 region is CASRSSVGSSYNEQFF. The CDR3 DNA reads as TGTGCCAGCAGAAGTAGCGTGGGCAGCTCCTACAATGAGCAGTTCTTC. This chain links TRBV27 with TRBJ2-1; D is possibly TRBD2 (5 bases). Per the germline V gene, CDR1 is MNHEY and CDR2 is SMNVEV (reference sequence). With 6 bases removed from V and 0 bases from J, the gap between germline ends came to 15 bases. This CDR3 contains 16 residues.